This TCR beta chain was recovered during a study of STAT3 mutations in large granular lymphocyte leukemia (dated by TCRdb to between 2018 and 2021). The study in broad terms: Roughly half of the T-LGLL patients who were sequenced longitudinally carried canonical activating STAT3 mutations. Over half of the T-LGLL patients were given one or more immunosuppressive therapy regimens, and around 40% of the treated patients had a hematologic response. For each patient, sequencing was performed at an average of roughly 4 time points, with a range of 2 to 8 samplings. From an initial cohort of roughly 220 LGL patients, eighteen representative T-LGLL cases were picked for longitudinal TCRbeta and STAT3 sequencing. Patients with T-cell large granular lymphocyte leukemia underwent serial deep sequencing of TCRbeta CDR3 and STAT3 to reconstruct clonal hierarchy and dynamics. As controls, the study also included longitudinal sequencing of a couple of patients with natural killer LGL leukemia.

An Illumina MiSeq was used to sequence the TCRbeta libraries, yielding an average of approximately 39,000 productive templates per sample. Multiplex PCR amplification was used to generate TCRbeta CDR3 libraries with the immunoSEQ assay. In the authors' own workflow: Following a previously defined approach, repertoire diversity was calculated, and values close to 0 point to extremely monoclonal samples. Imported from immuneACCESS, the table was reduced by TCRdb to in-frame sequences with V and J called. These copies leave out some clones; in studies compared against another copy, an unresolved V gene accounts for under half, and the cause of the remainder is not known. That table supplies the V and J calls and clone size; D and trimming were determined from the DNA. The sample has fewer than 8,500 clones on record, 90% to 95% of them singletons. The top ten clones comprise 40% to 55% of the sample.

The investigation overall reported the following: Because codominant clonotypes persisted in some patients, a small but highly pathogenic clone may have been missed. Every T-LGLL patient showed at least one immunodominant TCRbeta clonotype, and about half showed multiple immunodominant subclonotypes. Linking therapy response to changes in TCR clonal burden was complicated by variable intervals between samplings and by differing treatment regimens. Several patients had a dominant TCR clone burden greater than the STAT3 mutant burden, which suggests that the STAT3 mutation arose secondarily within a clone that had already expanded. Because no samples were available when a clone first appeared, clonal expansion had to be inferred from samplings taken at other points. TCR clonotype switching after therapy was observed in 6 of 18 patients, and all newly emerging clones were found to be STAT3 wild type.

DNA was extracted from blood mononuclear cells, and the same DNA was used for both TCR and STAT3 sequencing. A remark on this clone: The target of this receptor is not known. Base qualities are not recorded, but no much larger clone differs from it by a single base.

Sequenced input: peripheral blood mononuclear cells. The receptor's source is a man aged 50-60 years with T-cell large granular lymphocyte leukemia. Some clones in this sample may be carry-over from other donors' samples. The age is the age at diagnosis.

CDR3 reads: CASSQLGQGGQFF. The base sequence is TGTGCCAGCAGCCAATTAGGACAGGGGGGGCAGTTCTTC. Recombination linked TRBV5-5 to TRBJ2-1, with 10 central nucleotides matching TRBD1. The germline V gene (reference sequence) sets CDR1 to SGHKS and CDR2 to YYEKEE. V loses 4 bases at its end and J loses 12 bases; junction bases beyond the gene matches: 7. The CDR3 spans 13 residues, from the cysteine through the phenylalanine. CDR3 DNA is the only sequence kept; it has 39 bases, read in frame from the first base. Joined to the reference TRBV5-5 and TRBJ2-1 proteins, this CDR3 gives the full variable domain: DAGVTQSPTHLIKTRGQQVTLRCSPISGHKSVSWYQQVLGQGPQFIFQYYEKEERGRGNFPDRFSARQFPNYSSELNVNALLLGDSALYLCASSQLGQGGQFFGPGTRLTVL.